The clone carrying this T cell receptor (beta chain) was counted a few times. The CDR3 is made up of 13 amino acids. The V end was cut by 3 bases, the J end by 5 bases, with 11 bases between. Germline CDR1 is DFQATT and CDR2 is SNEGSKA (reference sequence). Data came from immunoSEQ multiplex PCR; TCRdb stores just in-frame clones and leaves some out. The repertoire consists of approximately 110,000 clones, with less than 85% occurring once and the leading ten covering about 20%. The source of the sample is a study of blood T cell repertoires in COVID-19. Material for sequencing was peripheral blood. The sequence derives from a woman aged 60 to 75 with acute or convalescent COVID-19. The V gene is TRBV20-1, the J gene TRBJ1-5; D remains unclear. CDR3 region: CSASQASDQPQHF. CDR3 coding DNA: TGCAGTGCTAGTCAAGCTTCTGATCAGCCCCAGCATTTT.